This entry is about one T cell receptor (beta chain). Antigen specificity is unknown. Other DNA sequences in the same sample also yield this CDR3. Treatment defined: oral pan-JAK inhibitor, 5-10 mg twice daily. This sample stems from a study of CD8+ T cells in alopecia areata. In each case, RNA was isolated and then reverse transcribed into cDNA as the sequencing template. The method was immunoSEQ multiplex PCR; TCRdb's version includes in-frame clones alone and lacks a portion of them. The sample lists roughly 200,000 clones; 45% to 65% were seen once. The ends were cut back, 3 bases at V and 0 bases at J, with 7 bases in the middle. The CDR3 covers 15 residues. Per the germline V gene, CDR1 is SGHRS and CDR2 is YFSETQ. Overall study findings and caveats: There were many expanded lesional clones persisting in scalp and blood during tofacitinib. Tofacitinib yielded significantly lower scalp clonality and fewer expanded CD8+ clones among the top 100.

The TCR originated in a human donor with alopecia areata. Sequenced material: CD4+ T cells sorted from blood, taken at week 4, from a patient treated with tofacitinib. The chain couples TRBV5-1 to TRBJ2-6, with a possible D match to TRBD1 (6 bases). CDR3 DNA sequence: TGCGCCAGCAGCTCGGACAGCTCTGGGGCCAACGTCCTGACTTTC. It translates to CASSSDSSGANVLTF. Based on the CDR3 plus reference TRBV5-1 and TRBJ2-6, the full variable domain is KAGVTQTPRYLIKTRGQQVTLSCSPISGHRSVSWYQQTPGQGLQFLFEYFSETQRNKGNFPGRFSGRQFSNSRSEMNVSTLELGDSALYLCASSSDSSGANVLTFGAGSRLTVL.